This TCR beta chain is from a study of OX40 agonist ivuxolimab in advanced cancers. Study overall: Aged roughly 23 to 85 with a mean of 60 years, they were about 83% male. Findings of the study overall: Clones of CD4+ and CD8+ blood T cells grew by week 6 at doses of 0.1 to 3.0 mg/kg.

With baseline, cycle 4 day 1, and cycle 7 day 1 as timepoints, blood was sampled. In the case of this clone: Its cognate antigen is unknown.

Generated by immunoSEQ multiplex PCR, the TCRdb table keeps only in-frame clones and is missing some. The profile covers about 69,000 clones, with around 89% appearing a single time and 5.5% to 6.5% taken by the ten largest. The junction had 10 bases not matched to a gene; V was cut back by 5 bases and J by 2 bases. Germline V gives CDR1 SGHAT, CDR2 FQNNGV. The CDR3 has 16 residues. This chain links TRBV11-2 with TRBJ1-1, with 8 bases matching TRBD1. The source material was CD4+ or CD8+ T cells sorted from blood, sampled in a trial of the OX40 agonist ivuxolimab. The TCR originated in an adult with an advanced solid tumor such as melanoma, head and neck, liver or kidney cancer. The CDR3 DNA is TGTGCCAGCAGCACGCGGCGGACAGGGCCCAACACTGAAGCTTTCTTT. Amino acid sequence: CASSTRRTGPNTEAFF.